The 20 T cell receptor beta chains in this list originate from one sample, sequenced in a study of PD-1 blockade in classical Hodgkin lymphoma. Sequenced by immunoSEQ multiplex PCR; TCRdb stores in-frame clones only, minus some. Of around 13,000 clones in the sample, around 80% were seen once. Exposure to brentuximab vedotin varied, and each patient had relapsed following autologous stem cell transplantation. The sample in question was peripheral blood mononuclear cells (PBMCs), obtained before the second cycle of nivolumab. These TCRs come from a human donor with classical Hodgkin lymphoma.

This clone was detected only once. The gene calls are TRBV19 and TRBJ1-1; 11 nucleotides align to TRBD1. The CDR3 covers 16 residues. CDR1 and CDR2 from the germline V gene are LNHDA and SQIVND (reference sequence). V lost 6 bases and J lost 4; bases outside the gene matches: 10. The CDR3 loop reads CASRQRPGQGGTEAFF. CDR3 nucleotide sequence: TGTGCCAGTAGGCAAAGACCGGGACAGGGGGGCACTGAAGCTTTCTTT.

The chain is built from TRBV7-9 and TRBJ2-3; D uncertain. The CDR3 extends over 14 amino acids. V was trimmed by 3 bases and J by 2 bases, leaving 9 bases between them. Germline CDR1 is SEHNR and CDR2 is FQNEAQ (reference sequence). CDR3 residues: CASSFILPTDTQYF. The CDR3 DNA reads TGTGCCAGCAGCTTTATCCTCCCCACAGATACGCAGTATTTT.

The rearrangement uses TRBV5-1 and TRBJ1-1, with TRBD1 matching 9 bases. With V trimmed by 2 bases and J by 4 bases, 9 bases remained unmatched. The CDR3 consists of 16 residues. The V gene's germline CDR1 is SGHRS and CDR2 YFSETQ. CDR3 amino acids: CASSFLQGAVGTEAFF. CDR3 coding DNA: TGCGCCAGCAGCTTCCTACAGGGGGCTGTAGGCACTGAAGCTTTCTTT.

The rearrangement uses TRBV7-9 and TRBJ1-1; D call uncertain. Germline CDR1 is SEHNR and CDR2 is FQNEAQ (reference sequence). The V end was cut by 3 bases, the J end by 0 bases, with 8 bases between. The length of the CDR3 is 14 residues. CDR3 bases: TGTGCCAGCAGCTTGGGAAGGGTGAACACTGAAGCTTTCTTT. Residues: CASSLGRVNTEAFF. The full variable domain, its missing parts supplied by reference TRBV7-9 and TRBJ1-1, is DTGVSQNPRHKITKRGQNVTFRCDPISEHNRLYWYRQTLGQGPEFLTYFQNEAQLEKSRLLSDRFSAERPKGSFSTLEIQRTEQGDSAMYLCASSLGRVNTEAFFGQGTRLTVV.

V is TRBV28 and J is TRBJ1-6, with a tentative D call TRBD1 (6 bases). CDR1 and CDR2 (germline): MDHEN, SYDVKM. CDR3 length: 15 amino acids. The V end lost 6 bases, the J end lost 3 bases, and 12 bases lay between the germline ends. The DNA of the CDR3 is TGTGCCAGCAGGCAAGGACAGTACTATAATTCACCCCTCCACTTT. Its protein product is CASRQGQYYNSPLHF.

The chain is built from TRBV2 and TRBJ2-1, with D unresolved. V was clipped by 2 bases and J by 4 bases, with 15 bases between them. The germline V gene encodes CDR1 SNHLY and CDR2 FYNNEI. The CDR3 runs to 16 residues. DNA for the CDR3: TGTGCCAGCAGTGAATGGGTCAGTCGGCCGTACAATGAGCAGTTCTTC. It is translated as CASSEWVSRPYNEQFF.

This chain joins TRBV20-1 and TRBJ2-3; D unresolved. CDR3 size: 11 residues. The V and J ends lost 3 bases and 3 bases respectively, with 4 bases between them. Germline assignment: CDR1 DFQATT and CDR2 SNEGSKA (reference sequence). The CDR3 reads CSARATDTQYF. CDR3 DNA sequence: TGCAGTGCTAGGGCTACAGATACGCAGTATTTT.

The rearrangement joins TRBV19 to TRBJ1-2, with D unresolved. Germline CDR1 LNHDA, CDR2 SQIVND (reference sequence). The CDR3 runs to 15 residues. The ends were cut back, 4 bases at V and 3 bases at J, with 15 bases in the middle. The CDR3 DNA sequence: TGTGCCAGTAGTAAAGGCCCCGAGAACGACTATGGCTACACCTTC. Amino acids: CASSKGPENDYGYTF.

V usage is TRBV29-1 and J usage is TRBJ1-2, with 9 nucleotides matching TRBD1. Germline V gene data show CDR1 as SQVTM and CDR2 as ANQGSEA. V shed 7 bases and J 4 bases; nucleotides not matched to a gene: 7. This CDR3 comprises 13 residues. The CDR3: CSAKGQGSYGYTF. DNA of the CDR3: TGCAGCGCCAAGGGACAGGGCAGCTATGGCTACACCTTC.

The chain has TRBV9 and TRBJ1-2; no definite D call. CDR3 length equals 14 residues. The V gene's germline CDR1 is SGDLS and CDR2 YYNGEE. V was pared by 0 bases and J by 8 bases, with 14 bases between. The CDR3 nucleotides read TGTGCCAGCAGCGTAGGGCTTTGGGCGGACGGCTACACCTTC. This translates into CASSVGLWADGYTF.

This sequence joins TRBV5-1 and TRBJ2-3; D uncertain. This CDR3 is 14 amino acids long. Germline V lookup: CDR1 SGHRS, CDR2 YFSETQ. Trimming removed 0 bases at V and 0 bases at J, with 5 bases between. CDR3 protein: CASSLGDSTDTQYF. As DNA, the CDR3 is TGCGCCAGCAGCTTGGGAGACAGCACAGATACGCAGTATTTT.

This chain's CDR3 is CASSSPLAAENTGELFF. Written as DNA, the CDR3 is TGTGCCAGCAGCTCACCCCTAGCGGCCGAGAACACCGGGGAGCTGTTTTTT. The chain uses TRBV11-2 and TRBJ2-2; 7 positions match TRBD2. V lost 4 bases to trimming and J lost 1 base; unmatched junction nucleotides: 9. Germline-derived CDR1 and CDR2 are SGHAT and FQNNGV. The CDR3 contains 17 residues.

The chain combines TRBV6-4 with TRBJ2-1, with a possible D match to TRBD1 (5 bases). The CDR3 runs to 14 residues. Germline V gene data show CDR1 as MRHNA and CDR2 as SNTAGT. Trimming cost V 2 bases and J 3 bases, with 8 bases left between them. CDR3 bases: TGTGCCAGCAGTGACAGGGGCCTCTACAATGAGCAGTTCTTC. Translated: CASSDRGLYNEQFF.

The table lists this clone with a count of one. The chain joins TRBV5-1 to TRBJ1-1; the D is unclear. CDR3 length: 14 residues. Trimming shortened V by 4 bases and J by 1 base, and 11 bases separated the two germline ends. Germline loops: CDR1 SGHRS, CDR2 YFSETQ. Written as DNA, the CDR3 is TGCGCCAGCAGCCCTGGAGACTGGAACACTGAAGCTTTCTTT. It is translated as CASSPGDWNTEAFF.

Note on this clone: A read error is likely here: a far larger clone is one base away. The sample has other DNA sequences that encode this CDR3 too. This rearrangement joins TRBV5-1 to TRBJ2-7; 7 bases match TRBD1. Per the germline V gene, CDR1 is SGHRS and CDR2 is YFSETQ. V dropped 0 bases and J dropped 3; count of bases not matched to a gene: 6. The CDR3 consists of 15 residues. CDR3 DNA sequence: TGCGCCAGCAGCTTGGTGGGACAGAATAACTACGAGCAGTACTTC. Amino acids: CASSLVGQNNYEQYF. Full variable domain (rest looked up from reference TRBV5-1 and TRBJ2-7): KAGVTQTPRYLIKTRGQQVTLSCSPISGHRSVSWYQQTPGQGLQFLFEYFSETQRNKGNFPGRFSGRQFSNSRSEMNVSTLELGDSALYLCASSLVGQNNYEQYFGPGTRLTVT.

This clone was counted only a few times. This chain links TRBV7-3 with TRBJ1-1; a weak D match, TRBD1 (6 bases). The CDR3 loop spans 13 amino acids. Trimming shortened V by 3 bases and J by 4 bases, and 9 bases separated the two germline ends. The V gene's germline CDR1 is SGHTA and CDR2 FQGTGA. The CDR3 bases are TGTGCCAGCAGCTTCGGCAGGGGCACTGAAGCTTTCTTT. It is translated as CASSFGRGTEAFF.

In DNA form, the CDR3 reads TGTGCCAGCAGCCCCGGGACACCGAACACTGAAGCTTTCTTT. Protein sequence: CASSPGTPNTEAFF. The gene calls are TRBV7-1 and TRBJ1-1, with D perhaps TRBD1 (6 bases). TRBV7-1 is filed as an ORF, its function uncertain. V lost 5 bases and J 1 base, leaving 11 bases between the germline ends. The CDR3 length is 14 residues.

The chain is built from TRBV10-3 and TRBJ2-2; 8 bases are a match to TRBD2. V lost 4 bases to trimming and J lost 0 bases; unmatched junction nucleotides: 4. Germline V CDR1 and CDR2: ENHRY, SYGVKD. The CDR3 extends over 16 amino acids. The CDR3 loop reads CAISAVAGTNTGELFF. The CDR3, as DNA: TGTGCCATCAGTGCCGTAGCGGGGACGAACACCGGGGAGCTGTTTTTT.

J is TRBJ2-5 and V is TRBV5-1; maybe TRBD2 (6 bases). Germline V gene data show CDR1 as SGHRS and CDR2 as YFSETQ. This CDR3 is 14 amino acids long. V was trimmed by 4 bases and J by 1 base, leaving 11 bases between them. CDR3 nucleotides: TGCGCCAGCAGCGTGCAGGGACTCCAAGAGACCCAGTACTTC. It specifies CASSVQGLQETQYF. Full variable domain (missing parts from reference TRBV5-1 and TRBJ2-5): KAGVTQTPRYLIKTRGQQVTLSCSPISGHRSVSWYQQTPGQGLQFLFEYFSETQRNKGNFPGRFSGRQFSNSRSEMNVSTLELGDSALYLCASSVQGLQETQYFGPGTRLLVL.

This clone was picked up a small number of times. The gene calls are TRBV4-3 and TRBJ1-2; unclear D gene. The ends were cut back, 0 bases at V and 8 bases at J, with 13 bases in the middle. CDR3 length: 14 amino acids. Germline loops: CDR1 LGHNA, CDR2 YSLEER. The CDR3 sequence: CASSQDLLTRGYTF. The CDR3, as DNA: TGCGCCAGCAGCCAAGATCTACTCACCCGGGGCTACACCTTC.